These 3 T cell receptor beta chains came from one sample sequenced in a study of T-cell memory formation after mild COVID-19. TCRdb processed the 5' RACE reads anew with MiXCR; each CDR3 protein has one entry. Of fewer than 250,000 distinct CDR3 sequences in the sample, about 17% were seen once. The sequenced sample consisted of PBMCs or a T cell subset sorted from them (not recorded which). The receptor set was obtained from an adult woman who had mild COVID-19 (a few samples of this study predate the infection). Cell type and time point are not known.

V and J are TRBV30 and TRBJ1-2; 7 bases map to TRBD1. Germline V gene sequence: CDR1 GTSNPN, CDR2 SVGIG (reference sequence). With 3 bases clipped from V and 7 bases from J, the junction kept 5 bases outside the gene matches. This CDR3 has 12 residues. The CDR3 here is CAWSPGTAGYTF. CDR3 DNA sequence: TGTGCCTGGAGCCCTGGGACAGCTGGCTACACCTTC. The variable domain in full, completed from reference TRBV30 and TRBJ1-2, reads SQTIHQWPATLVQPVGSPLSLECTVEGTSNPNLYWYRQAAGRGLQLLFYSVGIGQISSEVPQNLSASRPQDRQFILSSKKLLLSDSGFYLCAWSPGTAGYTFGSGTRLTVV.

The chain joins TRBV5-1 to TRBJ1-1; D ambiguous. The germline V gene encodes CDR1 SGHRS and CDR2 YFSETQ. The V and J ends lost 2 bases and 6 bases respectively, with 11 bases between them. The CDR3 covers 13 residues. CDR3 bases: TGCGCCAGCAGCTTCGGGGTTGGGGCTGAAGCTTTCTTT. Translating gives CASSFGVGAEAFF.

The gene calls are TRBV12-5 and TRBJ1-2, with D unresolved. Between the trimmed V and J ends, which lost 1 base and 4 bases, there was a span of 4 bases. The CDR3 runs 12 residues. Germline V gene lookup returns CDR1 LGHNT and CDR2 FRNRAP. CDR3 amino acids: CASGLEVYGYTF. The CDR3 DNA sequence: TGTGCTAGTGGTTTGGAGGTCTATGGCTACACCTTC.